These T cell receptor beta chains were read from a single sample in a study of glioma-infiltrating T cells after dendritic cell vaccination. Sequenced by immunoSEQ multiplex PCR; TCRdb stores in-frame clones only, minus some. The sample carries just under 100,000 clones, approximately 80% recorded once. The specimen comprised blood, sampled after dendritic cell vaccination. Every receptor here comes from a human donor with glioblastoma. Both conserved end residues are part of each CDR3. The D gene is left open where the match is weak. Only part of the rows carry a size: once, few, many, or a class if the clone is expanded.

clone_size: NA; d_call: NA; j_call: TRBJ1-2; v_call: TRBV28; cdr3_aa: CASSEAGKDYGYTF; cdr3_nt: TGTGCCAGCAGTGAAGCAGGAAAGGACTATGGCTACACCTTC
clone_size: few; d_call: NA; j_call: TRBJ1-2; v_call: TRBV6-1; cdr3_aa: CASARPGANYGYTF; cdr3_nt: TGTGCCAGCGCCCGGCCGGGGGCTAACTATGGCTACACCTTC
clone_size: NA; d_call: NA; j_call: TRBJ2-7; v_call: TRBV4-1; cdr3_aa: CASSQEQGDSSYEQYF; cdr3_nt: TGCGCCAGCAGCCAAGAGCAAGGGGACTCTTCCTACGAGCAGTACTTC
clone_size: NA; d_call: TRBD1; j_call: TRBJ1-1; v_call: TRBV29-1; cdr3_aa: CSVTHPGGWDTEAFF; cdr3_nt: TGCAGCGTTACCCACCCAGGGGGTTGGGACACTGAAGCTTTCTTT
clone_size: NA; d_call: TRBD2; j_call: TRBJ2-7; v_call: TRBV7-2; cdr3_aa: CASRTGGSYREQYF; cdr3_nt: TGTGCCAGCCGGACCGGCGGGAGTTATCGAGAGCAGTACTTC
clone_size: NA; d_call: TRBD1; j_call: TRBJ2-7; v_call: TRBV28; cdr3_aa: CAVGTGFHEQYF; cdr3_nt: TGTGCCGTAGGGACAGGGTTCCACGAGCAGTACTTC
clone_size: NA; d_call: NA; j_call: TRBJ1-4; v_call: TRBV2; cdr3_aa: CASSIPGRNEKLFF; cdr3_nt: TGTGCCAGCAGCATACCGGGAAGAAATGAAAAACTGTTTTTT
clone_size: few; d_call: NA; j_call: TRBJ1-5; v_call: TRBV28; cdr3_aa: CASSTPEDYSNQPQHF; cdr3_nt: TGTGCCAGCAGTACCCCGGAGGACTATAGCAATCAGCCCCAGCATTTT
clone_size: NA; d_call: NA; j_call: TRBJ2-3; v_call: TRBV5-1; cdr3_aa: CASSLAVGTDTQYF; cdr3_nt: TGCGCCAGCAGCTTGGCGGTGGGCACAGATACGCAGTATTTT
clone_size: NA; d_call: TRBD2; j_call: TRBJ2-1; v_call: TRBV7-3; cdr3_aa: CASSFLSGRTNNEQFF; cdr3_nt: TGTGCCAGCAGCTTCCTTAGCGGGAGAACGAACAATGAGCAGTTCTTC
clone_size: once; d_call: NA; j_call: TRBJ2-7; v_call: TRBV6-5; cdr3_aa: CASSSSERGSYEQYF; cdr3_nt: TGTGCCAGCAGCTCCTCTGAGAGAGGCTCCTACGAGCAGTACTTC
clone_size: NA; d_call: NA; j_call: TRBJ1-1; v_call: TRBV6-1; cdr3_aa: CASSSPTPNTEAFF; cdr3_nt: TGTGCCAGCAGTTCCCCCACACCGAACACTGAAGCTTTCTTT
clone_size: NA; d_call: TRBD1; j_call: TRBJ2-7; v_call: TRBV11-2; cdr3_aa: CASSFSWGQGVNEQYF; cdr3_nt: TGTGCCAGCAGCTTCAGCTGGGGACAGGGGGTTAACGAGCAGTACTTC
clone_size: NA; d_call: TRBD1; j_call: TRBJ1-1; v_call: TRBV18; cdr3_aa: CASSPGDRNTEAFF; cdr3_nt: TGTGCCAGCTCACCGGGGGACAGGAACACTGAAGCTTTCTTT
clone_size: NA; d_call: TRBD1; j_call: TRBJ1-4; v_call: TRBV18; cdr3_aa: CASSPTGGGEKLFF; cdr3_nt: TGTGCCAGCTCACCGACAGGGGGAGGTGAAAAACTGTTTTTT
clone_size: few; d_call: NA; j_call: TRBJ2-6; v_call: TRBV12-5; cdr3_aa: CASGPPPGLSLSAGANVLTF; cdr3_nt: TGTGCTAGTGGGCCCCCCCCAGGGTTATCCCTCTCCGCTGGGGCCAACGTCCTGACTTTC
clone_size: NA; d_call: NA; j_call: TRBJ1-2; v_call: TRBV12-2; cdr3_aa: CASRLGRNDPGQDYGYTF; cdr3_nt: TGTGCAAGTCGCTTAGGGAGGAACGACCCGGGACAGGACTATGGCTACACCTTC
clone_size: NA; d_call: TRBD1; j_call: TRBJ1-2; v_call: TRBV19; cdr3_aa: CASTPPGTGVYGYTF; cdr3_nt: TGTGCCAGTACCCCCCCCGGGACAGGGGTCTATGGCTACACCTTC
clone_size: NA; d_call: TRBD1; j_call: TRBJ1-2; v_call: TRBV6-6; cdr3_aa: CASSYGQGVSYGYTF; cdr3_nt: TGTGCCAGCAGTTACGGCCAGGGGGTTTCCTATGGCTACACCTTC
clone_size: NA; d_call: NA; j_call: TRBJ1-6; v_call: TRBV7-8; cdr3_aa: CASSLDAARGGSSPLHF; cdr3_nt: TGTGCCAGCAGCTTAGACGCCGCCCGGGGTGGCTCTTCACCCCTCCACTTT